This T cell receptor beta chain originates from a study of CXCR3-negative and CXCR3-positive naive CD8 T cells. Of note for this clonotype: Its antigen is currently unknown.

The CDR3 covers 13 residues. Germline loops: CDR1 SGHVS, CDR2 FNYEAQ. General study results and limits: Within a donor, both naive subsets shared TRBV-TRBJ usage, unlike memory cells. More hydrophobic TRB CDR3s occurred in CXCR3-positive than in CXCR3-negative naive cells. Cryopreservation partially decreased CXCR3 expression, and most assays used fresh PBMCs. Comparably high diversity marked both naive subsets, whereas memory CD8+ cells had much lower diversity.

The CD45RO-CCR7+CD27+CD95- phenotype denoted naive CD8+ T cells. TRB cDNA was prepared as libraries by UMI-labeled 5' RACE. TCRdb processed the 5' RACE reads again and assigns one entry to each CDR3 protein, with no DNA. This repertoire includes roughly 110,000 distinct CDR3 sequences. Sequencing was carried out using naive CXCR3+ CD8+ T cells from blood. Sample subset: CD45RO-CCR7+CD27+CD95- naive CD8+ T cells expressing CXCR3 (TNR3+). The chain employs TRBV7-6 and TRBJ2-2; TCRdb proposes TRBD1, but this gene call is untestable without DNA. The clonotype comes from a human donor in good health. Some clones in this sample may be carry-over from other donors' samples. The CDR3: CASSSTGAGELFF.